What follows are 8 T cell receptor beta chains derived from one specimen sequenced in a study of cytomegalovirus exposure and HLA in healthy donors (dated 2017 in TCRdb). The library was made by the immunoSEQ multiplex PCR assay. In its TCRdb copy, this immuneACCESS table keeps in-frame sequences only and misses some clones. Where compared with another copy, unresolved V genes explain less than half of these, and the others have no known cause. The sample profile shows over 200,000 clones; 85% to 90% of them were found once. The top ten constitute roughly 3% of the sample. Sequenced input: PBMCs. The receptors derive from a woman between 18 and 30 years old in good health and CMV-seronegative.

In the case of this clone: The same CDR3 arises from other DNA sequences in this sample as well. The chain has TRBV30 and TRBJ2-1; 8 bases are a match to TRBD2. Germline assignment: CDR1 GTSNPN and CDR2 SVGIG (reference sequence). V gave up 0 bases and J gave up 8 bases; unmatched junction bases: 6. The CDR3 is made up of 14 amino acids. CDR3 amino acids: CAWSVRLAGDEQFF. The DNA of the CDR3 is TGTGCCTGGAGTGTACGGCTAGCGGGCGATGAGCAGTTCTTC.

The rearrangement links TRBV2 to TRBJ2-3; D is perhaps TRBD1 (6 bases). The CDR3 spans 15 residues. Germline V gene lookup returns CDR1 SNHLY and CDR2 FYNNEI. With 1 base removed from V and 4 bases from J, the gap between germline ends came to 12 bases. The CDR3 is CASSEVGQNPDTQYF. The CDR3 bases are TGTGCCAGCAGTGAAGTCGGACAGAATCCAGATACGCAGTATTTT.

This chain uses TRBV29-1 with TRBJ1-2; 10 bases fit TRBD1. CDR1 is SQVTM and CDR2 is ANQGSEA in the germline V gene. The CDR3 sequence is 13 residues long. V shed 2 bases, J shed 5 bases, and the junction held 2 bases outside the gene matches. CDR3 region: CSVERDRGYGYTF. DNA for the CDR3: TGCAGCGTTGAACGGGACAGGGGATATGGCTACACCTTC.

The CDR3 DNA sequence: TGCAGCGTTCAAACTGGGACAGGGGGAAGCAATGAGCAGTTCTTC. Translated: CSVQTGTGGSNEQFF. This rearrangement joins TRBV29-1 to TRBJ2-1; 11 bases align to TRBD1. Germline lookup yields CDR1 SQVTM and CDR2 ANQGSEA. The CDR3 is 15 amino acids. J gave up 6 bases and V 5 bases, and 9 bases lay outside the gene matches.

This rearrangement joins TRBV28 to TRBJ1-5; D unresolved. Germline assignment: CDR1 MDHEN and CDR2 SYDVKM. This CDR3 comprises 13 residues. The V and J ends lost 2 bases and 2 bases respectively, with 4 bases between them. CDR3 DNA sequence: TGTGCCAGCAGTTTACTTGGCAATCAGCCCCAGCATTTT. Translated: CASSLLGNQPQHF.

The table lists this clone with a count of one. V usage is TRBV18 and J usage is TRBJ2-1, with 10 bases aligning to TRBD2. This CDR3 is 15 amino acids long. V shed 3 bases and J 5 bases; nucleotides not matched to a gene: 4. CDR1 is KGHSH, CDR2 LQKENI, per germline. The CDR3 sequence is CASSPGTSANNEQFF. Written as DNA, the CDR3 is TGTGCCAGCTCACCGGGGACTAGCGCAAACAATGAGCAGTTCTTC. The whole variable domain, remainder taken from reference TRBV18 and TRBJ2-1, is NAGVMQNPRHLVRRRGQEARLRCSPMKGHSHVYWYRQLPEEGLKFMVYLQKENIIDESGMPKERFSAEFPKEGPSILRIQQVVRGDSAAYFCASSPGTSANNEQFFGPGTRLTVL.

This chain links TRBV6-6 with TRBJ1-1, with D possibly matching TRBD1 (5 bases). Germline CDR1 MNHNY, CDR2 SVGAGI (reference sequence). Trimming removed 9 bases from V and 3 bases from J, with 23 bases in between. This CDR3 has 16 amino acids. The CDR3 DNA reads as TGTGCCAGTTACAAAGCCCCAGGGATTCGGGACACTGAAGCTTTCTTT. Translated, it gives CASYKAPGIRDTEAFF.

Notes on this clone: Other DNA sequences in this specimen translate into the identical CDR3. V gene TRBV27 combines with J gene TRBJ2-7; weak D call: TRBD1 (6 bases). CDR1 is MNHEY, CDR2 SMNVEV, per germline (reference sequence). Deletions cut 6 bases from V and 2 bases from J, with 11 bases between. This CDR3 has 13 amino acids. This CDR3 is CASSLTGTYEQYF. Written as DNA, the CDR3 is TGTGCCAGCAGCCTGACAGGAACCTACGAGCAGTACTTC.